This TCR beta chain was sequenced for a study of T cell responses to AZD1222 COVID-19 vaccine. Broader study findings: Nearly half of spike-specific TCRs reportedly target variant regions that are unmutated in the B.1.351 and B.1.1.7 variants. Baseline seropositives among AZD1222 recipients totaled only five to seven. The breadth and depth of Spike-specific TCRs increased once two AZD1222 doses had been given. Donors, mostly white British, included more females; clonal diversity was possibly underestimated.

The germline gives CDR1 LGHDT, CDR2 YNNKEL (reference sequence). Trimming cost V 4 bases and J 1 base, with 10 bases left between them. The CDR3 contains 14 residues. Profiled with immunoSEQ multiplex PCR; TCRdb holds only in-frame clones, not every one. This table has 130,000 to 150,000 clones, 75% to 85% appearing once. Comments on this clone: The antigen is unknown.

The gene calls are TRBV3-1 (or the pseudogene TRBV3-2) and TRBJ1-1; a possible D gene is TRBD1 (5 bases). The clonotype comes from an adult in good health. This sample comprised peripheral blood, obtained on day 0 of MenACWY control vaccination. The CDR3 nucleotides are TGTGCCAGCAGCCTACAGGACCAGAACACTGAAGCTTTCTTT. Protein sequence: CASSLQDQNTEAFF.